One and the same sample provided the 24 T cell receptor beta chains below, sequenced in a study of PD-1 blockade in mismatch repair-deficient tumors. Clones were read by immunoSEQ multiplex PCR, and TCRdb kept only the in-frame ones, dropping some. The sample includes about 22,000 clones, approximately 84% seen only once; the top ten take more than 15%. Sequences were derived from peripheral blood, sampled 2 weeks after starting pembrolizumab. The origin of the receptors is an adult with mismatch repair-deficient cancer.

The chain employs TRBV28 and TRBJ2-7, with D possibly being TRBD1 (6 bases). There are 12 residues in the CDR3. Trimming took off 5 bases at V and 2 bases at J, with 7 bases between the two ends. The germline gives CDR1 MDHEN, CDR2 SYDVKM. CDR3 in DNA: TGTGCCAGCAGTCCAGGGGCCTACGAGCAGTACTTC. Protein product: CASSPGAYEQYF.

V usage is TRBV7-2 and J usage is TRBJ2-3, with D maybe TRBD2 (6 bases). This CDR3 contains 15 residues. Germline-derived CDR1 and CDR2 are SGHTA and FQGNSA. Trimming stripped 2 bases from V and 1 base from J, with 10 bases between. The CDR3 sequence: CASSLLASGTDTQYF. In nucleotides, the CDR3 is TGTGCCAGCAGCTTACTGGCTAGCGGCACAGATACGCAGTATTTT.

The gene calls are TRBV9 and TRBJ1-1; 8 bases are a match to TRBD1. From germline, CDR1 is SGDLS and CDR2 YYNGEE. The CDR3 is 15 amino acids. V shed 3 bases and J 0 bases; nucleotides not matched to a gene: 4. In nucleotides, the CDR3 is TGTGCCAGCAGCGCACGGACAGGGCTGAACACTGAAGCTTTCTTT. It specifies CASSARTGLNTEAFF.

This sequence joins TRBV6-6 and TRBJ2-7; 8 positions match TRBD1. Unmatched junction bases numbered 9, after V lost 6 bases and J lost 2 bases. There are 15 residues in the CDR3. Germline CDR1 reads MNHNY; CDR2 reads SVGAGI (reference sequence). This CDR3 reads CASSSTGQDAYEQYF. In nucleotides, the CDR3 is TGTGCCAGCAGCTCCACGGGACAGGACGCCTACGAGCAGTACTTC.

The V and J genes are TRBV5-4 and TRBJ1-2; D remains ambiguous. Germline loops: CDR1 SGHNT, CDR2 YYREEE (reference sequence). The CDR3 extends over 14 amino acids. V was shortened by 5 bases and J by 7 bases, with 18 bases between the two germline ends. The CDR3 loop reads CASSQKSAVSGYTF. The CDR3 DNA is TGTGCCAGCAGTCAAAAATCAGCGGTCTCTGGCTACACCTTC.

This chain joins TRBV28 and TRBJ1-3; D not resolved. Germline V CDR1 and CDR2: MDHEN, SYDVKM. This CDR3 comprises 14 residues. Trimming removed 2 bases from V and 2 bases from J, with 7 bases in between. The CDR3 DNA is TGTGCCAGCAGTTTAGGAGGAACTGGAAACACCATATATTTT. It translates to CASSLGGTGNTIYF.

The chain joins TRBV6-6 to TRBJ2-7; 10 bases are shared with TRBD2. The CDR3 has 14 residues. CDR1 and CDR2 from the germline V gene are MNHNY and SVGAGI (reference sequence). Unmatched junction bases numbered 11, after V lost 10 bases and J lost 5 bases. CDR3 bases: TGTGCCACCGAACCGGCTAGCGGGAGCAACGAGCAGTACTTC. Amino acid sequence: CATEPASGSNEQYF.

The chain links TRBV5-1 to TRBJ2-1, with 14 nucleotides matching TRBD2. CDR1 SGHRS and CDR2 YFSETQ come from the germline V gene. The CDR3 consists of 18 residues. V lost 4 bases, J lost 1 base, and 7 bases stayed unmatched. CDR3 sequence reads: CASSRGLAGDKSYNEQFF. The CDR3 DNA reads TGCGCCAGCAGCCGGGGACTAGCGGGAGACAAATCCTACAATGAGCAGTTCTTC.

The CDR3 bases are TGTGCCAGTAGTCTAGGCAGATACACCGGGGAGCTGTTTTTT. Residues: CASSLGRYTGELFF. The V and J genes are TRBV19 and TRBJ2-2; D ambiguous. Germline loops: CDR1 LNHDA, CDR2 SQIVND (reference sequence). The CDR3 contains 14 residues. The ends were cut back, 5 bases at V and 3 bases at J, with 10 bases in the middle.

This chain links TRBV11-3 with TRBJ2-7; unclear D gene. Looked up from germline, CDR1 is SGHNT and CDR2 is YENEEA. Trimming left V 1 base short and J 5 bases short, with 9 bases between. This CDR3 is 13 amino acids long. The CDR3 sequence: CASSLALYNEQYF. The CDR3 DNA is TGTGCCAGCAGCTTAGCCCTCTATAACGAGCAGTACTTC.

The gene calls are TRBV19 and TRBJ2-1, with D unclear. Trimming removed 3 bases at V and 5 bases at J, with 8 bases between. The germline gives CDR1 LNHDA, CDR2 SQIVND (reference sequence). The CDR3 is made up of 13 amino acids. The CDR3: CASSIGQNNEQFF. The CDR3 nucleotides read TGTGCCAGTAGTATCGGGCAGAACAATGAGCAGTTCTTC.

The genes are TRBV6-5 and TRBJ1-5; D may be TRBD1 (5 bases). Trimming stripped 2 bases from V and 7 bases from J, with 12 bases between. The germline CDR1 and CDR2 sequences are MNHEY and SVGAGI. The CDR3 is 14 amino acids. The CDR3 loop is CASSYTGAGQPQHF. CDR3 nucleotide sequence: TGTGCCAGCAGTTACACCGGGGCGGGCCAGCCCCAGCATTTT.

The rearrangement links TRBV10-3 to TRBJ2-3, with D perhaps TRBD1 (6 bases). The CDR3 is 12 amino acids. V was cut by 10 bases and J by 3 bases, with 11 bases left in between. Germline lookup yields CDR1 ENHRY and CDR2 SYGVKD. The CDR3 spells CATLDSTDTQYF. In DNA form, the CDR3 reads TGTGCCACCCTGGACAGTACAGATACGCAGTATTTT.

Of note for this clone: The same CDR3 is also encoded by other DNA sequences in this sample. V gene TRBV27 combines with J gene TRBJ1-5; 8 bases line up with TRBD1. Germline assignment: CDR1 MNHEY and CDR2 SMNVEV (reference sequence). V shed 6 bases, J shed 1 base, and the junction held 5 bases outside the gene matches. This CDR3 has 15 amino acids. The CDR3 DNA reads TGTGCCAGCAGGAACACAGGGGGGAGCAATCAGCCCCAGCATTTT. The encoded protein is CASRNTGGSNQPQHF.

The V gene is TRBV7-9, the J gene TRBJ1-2; 7 positions agree with TRBD1. The V segment lost 5 bases and the J segment 4 bases; nucleotides outside the gene matches: 4. The CDR3 has 13 amino acids. In germline, CDR1 is SEHNR, CDR2 FQNEAQ (reference sequence). CDR3 sequence reads: CASSLGGGYGYTF. The CDR3, as DNA: TGTGCCAGCAGCCTAGGGGGCGGCTATGGCTACACCTTC.

The chain is built from TRBV18 and TRBJ2-7; no definite D call. Trimming took 0 bases from V and 6 from J, leaving 15 bases between them. CDR1 KGHSH and CDR2 LQKENI come from the germline V gene. The CDR3 totals 15 residues. CDR3 in amino acids: CASSPPNRLGPEQYF. The CDR3 coding sequence is TGTGCCAGCTCACCACCGAATCGTCTAGGCCCCGAGCAGTACTTC.

The rearrangement links TRBV6-5 to TRBJ1-2; no firm D call. The CDR3 loop spans 13 amino acids. Trimming stripped 6 bases from V and 4 bases from J, with 12 bases between. Germline-derived CDR1 and CDR2 are MNHEY and SVGAGI. The CDR3 sequence: CASRTGSGYGYTF. CDR3 nucleotides: TGTGCCAGCAGAACCGGGAGCGGCTATGGCTACACCTTC.

The chain is built from TRBV10-1 and TRBJ2-3; 7 bases agree with TRBD2. J gave up 0 bases and V 8 bases, and 11 bases lay outside the gene matches. Germline CDR1 WNHNN, CDR2 SYGVQD (reference sequence). This CDR3 has 16 residues. Here the CDR3 DNA reads TGCGCCAGCCGACCTTCGGGGCGGGGGAGCACAGATACGCAGTATTTT. This codes for CASRPSGRGSTDTQYF.

V usage is TRBV6-1 and J usage is TRBJ2-1; possibly TRBD2 for D (6 bases). CDR1 is MNHNS and CDR2 is SASEGT in the germline V gene. The CDR3 consists of 14 residues. Trimming pared 3 bases from V and 3 bases from J, leaving 9 bases between. In DNA, the CDR3 is TGTGCCAGCAGTGAGCGGGAAGACTACAATGAGCAGTTCTTC. This codes for CASSEREDYNEQFF.

CDR3 nucleotide sequence: TGTGCCAGCAGCTTAGAAGTGACTAGCAACTACGAGCAGTACTTC. Amino acids: CASSLEVTSNYEQYF. This chain connects TRBV13 to TRBJ2-7, with 7 positions matching TRBD2. In germline, CDR1 is PRHDT, CDR2 FYEKMQ (reference sequence). This CDR3 is built from 15 residues. After removal of 1 base from V and 3 bases from J, the junction contained 6 bases not matched to a gene.

This clone was detected a few times. The chain couples TRBV18 to TRBJ2-3; TRBD2 might be the D (6 bases). The CDR3 contains 17 residues. V dropped 4 bases and J dropped 7 bases, with 24 bases sitting between them. CDR1 and CDR2 from the germline V gene are KGHSH and LQKENI. CDR3 coding DNA: TGTGCCAGCTCACGAGGGCAGGGACTCGCCAGAGGTAATACGCAGTATTTT. Translating it yields CASSRGQGLARGNTQYF.

This chain links TRBV6-6 with TRBJ1-1; D perhaps matches TRBD1 (6 bases). Trimming took off 5 bases at V and 4 bases at J, with 14 bases between the two ends. Germline V CDR1 and CDR2: MNHNY, SVGAGI (reference sequence). The CDR3 runs to 14 residues. The CDR3 reads CASSSLGGATEAFF. For the CDR3, the DNA is TGTGCCAGCAGTAGCCTGGGGGGGGCCACTGAAGCTTTCTTT.

This clone was counted once. The chain uses TRBV6-5 and TRBJ1-1, with D unresolved. Germline V gene sequence: CDR1 MNHEY, CDR2 SVGAGI. CDR3 length: 14 residues. V was shortened by 5 bases and J by 6 bases, with 16 bases between the two germline ends. The CDR3 loop reads CASSPYRDASEAFF. Written as DNA, the CDR3 is TGTGCCAGCAGTCCCTATAGGGATGCATCTGAAGCTTTCTTT.

This clone was counted once. The chain carries TRBV6-5 and TRBJ2-2; 9 positions match TRBD2. This CDR3 comprises 14 residues. Germline lookup yields CDR1 MNHEY and CDR2 SVGAGI. J was trimmed by 7 bases and V by 8 bases; bases with no gene match: 8. The CDR3 region has the DNA TGTGCCAGCGAGGTGGCGGGAGGGTTCGGGGAGCTGTTTTTT. Protein: CASEVAGGFGELFF.